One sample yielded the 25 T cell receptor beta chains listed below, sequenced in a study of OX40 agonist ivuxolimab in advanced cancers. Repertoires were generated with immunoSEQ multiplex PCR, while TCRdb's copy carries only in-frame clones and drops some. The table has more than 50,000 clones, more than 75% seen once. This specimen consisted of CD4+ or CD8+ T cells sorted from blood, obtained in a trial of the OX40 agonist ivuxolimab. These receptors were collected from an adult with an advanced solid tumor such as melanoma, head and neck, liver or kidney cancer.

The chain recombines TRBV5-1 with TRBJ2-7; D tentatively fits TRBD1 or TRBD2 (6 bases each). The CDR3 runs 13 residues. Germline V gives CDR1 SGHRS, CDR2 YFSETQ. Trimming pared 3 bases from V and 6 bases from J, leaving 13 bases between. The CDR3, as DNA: TGCGCCAGCAGCTGGACAGTGGGGGGCGAGCAGTACTTC. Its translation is CASSWTVGGEQYF.

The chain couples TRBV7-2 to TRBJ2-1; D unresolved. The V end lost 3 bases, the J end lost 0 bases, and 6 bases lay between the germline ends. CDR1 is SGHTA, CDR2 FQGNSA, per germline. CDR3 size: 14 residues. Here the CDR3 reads CASSFSSSYNEQFF. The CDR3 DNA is TGTGCCAGCAGCTTTTCGAGCTCCTACAATGAGCAGTTCTTC.

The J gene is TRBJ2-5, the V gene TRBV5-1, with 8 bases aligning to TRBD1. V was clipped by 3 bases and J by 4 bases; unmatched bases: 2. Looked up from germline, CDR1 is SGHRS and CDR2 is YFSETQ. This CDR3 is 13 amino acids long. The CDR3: CASSSTGAETQYF. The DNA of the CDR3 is TGCGCCAGCAGCTCGACAGGGGCAGAGACCCAGTACTTC.

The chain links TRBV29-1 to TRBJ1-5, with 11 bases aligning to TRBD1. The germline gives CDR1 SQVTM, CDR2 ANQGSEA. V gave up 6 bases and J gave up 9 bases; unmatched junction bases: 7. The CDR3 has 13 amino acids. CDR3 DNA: TGCAGCGTAGGGACAGGGGGAGGTGTGCCCCAGCATTTT. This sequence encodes CSVGTGGGVPQHF.

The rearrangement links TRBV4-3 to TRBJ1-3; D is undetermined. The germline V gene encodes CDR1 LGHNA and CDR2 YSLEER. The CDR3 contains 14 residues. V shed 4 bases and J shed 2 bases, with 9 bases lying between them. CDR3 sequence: CASSPDTAGNTIYF. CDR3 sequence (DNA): TGCGCCAGCAGCCCTGATACCGCTGGAAACACCATATATTTT.

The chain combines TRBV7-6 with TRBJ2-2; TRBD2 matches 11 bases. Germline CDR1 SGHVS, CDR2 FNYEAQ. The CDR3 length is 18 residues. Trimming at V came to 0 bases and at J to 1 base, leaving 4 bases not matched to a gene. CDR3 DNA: TGTGCCAGCAGCTTAGCGCTTCTAGCGGGAGGGAACACCGGGGAGCTGTTTTTT. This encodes CASSLALLAGGNTGELFF.

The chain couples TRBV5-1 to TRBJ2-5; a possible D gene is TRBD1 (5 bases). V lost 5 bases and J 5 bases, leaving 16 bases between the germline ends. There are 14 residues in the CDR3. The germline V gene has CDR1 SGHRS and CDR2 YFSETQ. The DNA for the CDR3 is TGCGCCAGCAGGTCGTTCCAGGGTAGGGAGACCCAGTACTTC. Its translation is CASRSFQGRETQYF.

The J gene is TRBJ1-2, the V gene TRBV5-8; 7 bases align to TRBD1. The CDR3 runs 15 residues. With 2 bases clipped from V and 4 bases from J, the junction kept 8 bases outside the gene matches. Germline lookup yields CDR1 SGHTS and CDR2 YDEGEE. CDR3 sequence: CASSLRGQSVYGYTF. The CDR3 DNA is TGTGCCAGCAGCTTAAGGGGACAGAGCGTCTATGGCTACACCTTC.

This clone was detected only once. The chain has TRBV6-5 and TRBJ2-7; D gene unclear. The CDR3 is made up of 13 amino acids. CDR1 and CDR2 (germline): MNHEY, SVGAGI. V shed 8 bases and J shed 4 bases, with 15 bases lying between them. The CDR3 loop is CASAPAGPYEQYF. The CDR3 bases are TGTGCCAGCGCTCCAGCCGGACCTTACGAGCAGTACTTC.

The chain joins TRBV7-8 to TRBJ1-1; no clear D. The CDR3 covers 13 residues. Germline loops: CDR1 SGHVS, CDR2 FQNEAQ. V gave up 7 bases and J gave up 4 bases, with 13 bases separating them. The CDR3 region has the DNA TGTGCCAGCAACACAGTTAGTAGCACTGAAGCTTTCTTT. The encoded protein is CASNTVSSTEAFF.

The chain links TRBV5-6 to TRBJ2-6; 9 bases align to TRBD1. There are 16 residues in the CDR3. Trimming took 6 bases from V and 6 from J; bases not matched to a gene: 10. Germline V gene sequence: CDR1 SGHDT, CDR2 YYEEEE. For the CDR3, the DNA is TGTGCCAGCATTGGGACAGGGTTAAAATCGGCCAACGTCCTGACTTTC. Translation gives CASIGTGLKSANVLTF.

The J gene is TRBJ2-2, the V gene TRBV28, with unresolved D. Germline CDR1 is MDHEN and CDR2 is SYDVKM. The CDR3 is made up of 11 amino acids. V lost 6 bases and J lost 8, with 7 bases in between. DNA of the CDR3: TGTGCCAGCAGATTGGAGGGGGAGCTGTTTTTT. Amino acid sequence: CASRLEGELFF.

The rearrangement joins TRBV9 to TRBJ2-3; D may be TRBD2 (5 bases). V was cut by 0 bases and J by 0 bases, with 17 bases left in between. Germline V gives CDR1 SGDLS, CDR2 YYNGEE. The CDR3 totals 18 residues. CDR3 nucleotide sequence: TGTGCCAGCAGCGTAGGGTTCCGTCGTGGCGGGAGCACAGATACGCAGTATTTT. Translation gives CASSVGFRRGGSTDTQYF.

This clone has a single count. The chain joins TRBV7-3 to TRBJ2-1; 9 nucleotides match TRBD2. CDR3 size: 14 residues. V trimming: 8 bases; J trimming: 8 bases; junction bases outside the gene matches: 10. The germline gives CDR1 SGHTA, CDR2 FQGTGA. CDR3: CASGPGGRVDEQFF. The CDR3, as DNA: TGTGCCAGCGGCCCGGGCGGGAGGGTCGATGAGCAGTTCTTC.

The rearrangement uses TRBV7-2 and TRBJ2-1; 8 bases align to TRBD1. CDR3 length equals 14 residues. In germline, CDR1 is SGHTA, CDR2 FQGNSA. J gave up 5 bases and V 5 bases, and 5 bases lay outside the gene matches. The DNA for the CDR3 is TGTGCCAGCAGCGCCAGGGGGCCCAACAATGAGCAGTTCTTC. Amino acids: CASSARGPNNEQFF.

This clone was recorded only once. The CDR3 DNA is TGTGCCAGCAGCTTACCCCGGGGGACAAAAGAGACCCAGTACTTC. Encoded protein: CASSLPRGTKETQYF. The chain joins TRBV7-9 to TRBJ2-5, with D perhaps TRBD1 or TRBD2 (6 bases each). V was shortened by 2 bases and J by 3 bases, with 13 bases between the two germline ends. The CDR3 has 15 residues. Germline V lookup: CDR1 SEHNR, CDR2 FQNEAQ (reference sequence).

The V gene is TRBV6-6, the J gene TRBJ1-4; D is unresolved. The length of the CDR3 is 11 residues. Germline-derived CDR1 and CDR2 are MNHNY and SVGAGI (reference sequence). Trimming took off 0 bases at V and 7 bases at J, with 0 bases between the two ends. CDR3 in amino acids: CASSYSEKLFF. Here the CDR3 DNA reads TGTGCCAGCAGTTACTCTGAAAAACTGTTTTTT.

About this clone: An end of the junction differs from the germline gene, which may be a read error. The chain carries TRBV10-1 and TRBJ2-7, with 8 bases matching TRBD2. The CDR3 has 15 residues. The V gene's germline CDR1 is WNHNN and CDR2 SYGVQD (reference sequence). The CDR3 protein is CANSSRGSGVGEQYF. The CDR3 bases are TGCGCCAACAGTTCCCGAGGTAGCGGGGTAGGTGAGCAGTACTTC.

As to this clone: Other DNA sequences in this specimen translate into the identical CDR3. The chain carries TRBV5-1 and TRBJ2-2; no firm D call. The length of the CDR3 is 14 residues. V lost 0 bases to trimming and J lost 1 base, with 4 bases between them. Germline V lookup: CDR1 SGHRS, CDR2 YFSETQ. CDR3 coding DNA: TGCGCCAGCAGCTTGGGTCAGAACACCGGGGAGCTGTTTTTT. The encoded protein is CASSLGQNTGELFF.

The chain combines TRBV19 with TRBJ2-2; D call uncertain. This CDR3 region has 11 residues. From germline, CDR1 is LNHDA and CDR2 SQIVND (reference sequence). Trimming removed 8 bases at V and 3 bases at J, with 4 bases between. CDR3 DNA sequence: TGTGCCAGTTATGACACCGGGGAGCTGTTTTTT. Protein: CASYDTGELFF.

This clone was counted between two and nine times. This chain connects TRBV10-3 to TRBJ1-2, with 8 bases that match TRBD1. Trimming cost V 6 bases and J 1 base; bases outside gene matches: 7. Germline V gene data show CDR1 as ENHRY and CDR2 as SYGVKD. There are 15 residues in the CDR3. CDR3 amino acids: CAISPGGALNYGYTF. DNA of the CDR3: TGTGCCATCAGCCCAGGGGGCGCGCTTAACTATGGCTACACCTTC.

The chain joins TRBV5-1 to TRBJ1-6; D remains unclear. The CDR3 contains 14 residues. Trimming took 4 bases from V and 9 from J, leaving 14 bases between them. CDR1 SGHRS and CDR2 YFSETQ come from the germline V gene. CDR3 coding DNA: TGCGCCAGCAGCCCGAAGTCCGGGAGTTCACCCCTCCACTTT. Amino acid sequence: CASSPKSGSSPLHF.

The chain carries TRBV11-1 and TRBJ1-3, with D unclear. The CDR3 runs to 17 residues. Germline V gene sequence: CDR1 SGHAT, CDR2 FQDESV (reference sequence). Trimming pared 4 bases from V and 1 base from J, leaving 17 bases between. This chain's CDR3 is CASSSYLVPRSGNTIYF. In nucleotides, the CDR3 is TGTGCCAGCAGCTCTTACCTCGTCCCGAGGTCTGGAAACACCATATATTTT.

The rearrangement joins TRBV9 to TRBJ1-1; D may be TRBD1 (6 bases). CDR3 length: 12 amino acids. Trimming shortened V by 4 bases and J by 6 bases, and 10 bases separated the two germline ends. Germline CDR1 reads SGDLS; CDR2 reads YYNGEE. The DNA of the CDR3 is TGTGCCAGCAGCCACAGGGATTCTGAAGCTTTCTTT. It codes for CASSHRDSEAFF.

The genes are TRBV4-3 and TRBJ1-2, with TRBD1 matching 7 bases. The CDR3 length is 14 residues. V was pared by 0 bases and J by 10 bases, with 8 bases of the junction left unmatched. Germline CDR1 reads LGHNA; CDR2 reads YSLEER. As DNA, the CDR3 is TGCGCCAGCAGCCAAGATAAAGGGGGCCCGCTCTACACCTTC. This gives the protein CASSQDKGGPLYTF.